The rows below give T cell receptor beta chains drawn from one sample of a study of CD8 T cells in Susac syndrome. TCRdb processed the immunoSEQ multiplex PCR reads anew with MiXCR; each CDR3 protein has one entry. The profile covers roughly 200,000 distinct CDR3 sequences, with 85% to 95% appearing a single time and 0.082% taken by the ten largest. Sequenced sample: CD4+ T cells from PBMCs. The receptors stem from a human donor with multiple sclerosis. The CDR3 runs from the conserved cysteine through the conserved F or W. A D gene is named only where the DNA matches it firmly.

D gene,V gene,J gene,CDR3 protein,CDR3 DNA
.,TRBV18,TRBJ2-1,CASSPSEGNEQFF,TGTGCCAGCTCACCCAGCGAGGGCAATGAGCAGTTCTTC
.,TRBV7-8,TRBJ2-6,CASSLGTRVFSGANVLTF,TGTGCCAGCAGCTTAGGAACACGGGTCTTCTCTGGGGCCAACGTCCTGACTTTC
.,TRBV20-1,TRBJ1-1,CSARDSVNTEAFF,TGCAGTGCTAGGGACAGCGTGAACACTGAAGCTTTCTTT
.,TRBV20-1,TRBJ1-6,CSAPTVYNSPLHF,TGCAGTGCCCCGACAGTGTATAATTCACCCCTCCACTTT
TRBD2,TRBV12-3/TRBV12-4,TRBJ2-3,CASSFSTSGGQTDTQYF,TGTGCCAGCAGTTTTTCGACTAGCGGGGGGCAAACAGATACGCAGTATTTT
TRBD1,TRBV6-5,TRBJ1-2,CASRLRPTPGQGGGYTF,TGTGCCAGCAGACTCAGACCAACTCCGGGACAGGGTGGCGGCTACACCTTC
.,TRBV12-3/TRBV12-4,TRBJ2-7,CASSLFGSSYEQYF,TGTGCCAGCAGTTTATTCGGGAGCTCCTACGAGCAGTACTTC
.,TRBV19,TRBJ1-4,CASTHQGEKLFF,TGTGCCAGTACCCACCAGGGTGAAAAACTGTTTTTT
.,TRBV7-2,TRBJ1-1,CASSPQGRGTEAFF,TGTGCCAGCAGCCCACAAGGACGGGGCACTGAAGCTTTCTTT
.,TRBV29-1,TRBJ2-1,CSVRRALEQFF,TGCAGCGTGCGCCGGGCCCTTGAGCAGTTCTTC
.,TRBV20-1,TRBJ1-2,CSARDLGGTYGYTF,TGCAGTGCTAGAGATCTTGGAGGGACCTATGGCTACACCTTC
TRBD2,TRBV3-1,TRBJ2-3,CASSHTSGGADTQYF,TGTGCCAGCAGCCATACCAGCGGGGGGGCGGATACGCAGTATTTT
TRBD1,TRBV29-1,TRBJ1-6,CSAQTGGGSPLHF,TGCAGCGCCCAAACAGGGGGGGGATCACCCCTCCACTTT
TRBD1,TRBV2,TRBJ2-5,CASRDRAETQYF,TGTGCCAGCAGGGACAGGGCGGAGACCCAGTACTTC
.,TRBV12-3/TRBV12-4,TRBJ1-2,CASSPARQNYGYTF,TGTGCCAGCAGCCCCGCGCGACAGAACTATGGCTACACCTTC